This passage covers 17 T cell receptor beta chains from one sample sequenced in a study of T cells in Graves' hyperthyroidism and ophthalmopathy. RNA transcripts gave rise to amplified TCR beta CDR3 regions. A first-round RT-PCR of the TCR CDR3 used the HTBI primer set. One entry per CDR3 protein results from TCRdb running MiXCR on the multiplex PCR reads. In the table there are about 270,000 distinct CDR3 sequences, around 20% of which are singletons. The material sequenced was blood. These receptors originate from a man aged 30 to 39 with Graves' ophthalmopathy.

The J gene is TRBJ2-2, the V gene TRBV19; D is perhaps TRBD1 or TRBD2 (7 bases each). Germline assignment: CDR1 LNHDA and CDR2 SQIVND (reference sequence). V lost 4 bases, J lost 5 bases, and 11 bases lay in between. This CDR3 comprises 14 residues. The CDR3 loop reads CASSTGGGTGELFF. CDR3 DNA: TGTGCCAGTAGTACAGGGGGAGGGACCGGGGAGCTGTTTTTT.

The rearrangement links TRBV4-1 to TRBJ2-1, with TRBD2 matching 8 bases. Germline assignment: CDR1 MGHRA and CDR2 YSYEKL. The CDR3 is made up of 16 amino acids. Germline trimming cut 1 base from V and 6 bases from J; bases unmatched to any gene: 8. The CDR3 DNA reads TGCGCCAGCAGCCAAGTCGACGGGAGGGCCGGCAATGAGCAGTTCTTC. Translated: CASSQVDGRAGNEQFF.

The chain couples TRBV27 to TRBJ2-1; a weak D match, TRBD2 (6 bases). This CDR3 has 14 amino acids. Germline CDR1 reads MNHEY; CDR2 reads SMNVEV (reference sequence). Trimming removed 5 bases at V and 8 bases at J, with 16 bases between. The CDR3 loop reads CASSRTTDPDEQFF. The CDR3 DNA follows: TGTGCCAGCAGTAGGACTACCGACCCGGATGAGCAGTTCTTC.

The genes are TRBV12-3 or TRBV12-4 and TRBJ2-1; D gene ambiguous. The CDR3 totals 13 residues. Trimming took off 3 bases at V and 9 bases at J, with 12 bases between the two ends. The CDR3 loop reads CASSFLVRVEQFF. Here the CDR3 DNA reads TGTGCCAGCAGTTTTCTCGTGCGTGTTGAGCAGTTCTTC.

The chain joins TRBV9 to TRBJ2-3, with 8 bases lining up with TRBD2. V dropped 3 bases and J dropped 5; count of bases not matched to a gene: 5. The germline CDR1 and CDR2 sequences are SGDLS and YYNGEE. CDR3 length equals 14 residues. CDR3 region: CASSAGLARDTQYF. The CDR3 nucleotides are TGTGCCAGCAGCGCCGGACTAGCAAGAGATACGCAGTATTTT.

The CDR3 DNA follows: TGTGCCAGCAGCCCCTCCTCCCTAGCGGGATTCAATGAGCAGTTCTTC. Its translation is CASSPSSLAGFNEQFF. This chain connects TRBV7-3 to TRBJ2-1, with 9 bases that match TRBD2. CDR3 length: 16 amino acids. V gave up 5 bases and J gave up 6 bases; unmatched junction bases: 11. Germline lookup yields CDR1 SGHTA and CDR2 FQGTGA. Variable domain in full (rest from reference TRBV7-3 and TRBJ2-1): GAGVSQTPSNKVTEKGKYVELRCDPISGHTALYWYRQSLGQGPEFLIYFQGTGAADDSGLPNDRFFAVRPEGSVSTLKIQRTERGDSAVYLCASSPSSLAGFNEQFFGPGTRLTVL.

The V call is TRBV4-1, the J call TRBJ2-1, with 10 nucleotides matching TRBD2. The V segment lost 0 bases and the J segment 12 bases; nucleotides outside the gene matches: 14. CDR3 length equals 17 residues. CDR1 MGHRA and CDR2 YSYEKL come from the germline V gene. The CDR3: CASSQDRGTSAAKGQFF. CDR3 nucleotide sequence: TGCGCCAGCAGCCAAGATAGGGGGACTAGCGCCGCCAAAGGGCAGTTCTTC.

The chain uses TRBV6-1 and TRBJ2-1; D is perhaps TRBD1 (6 bases). The V gene's germline CDR1 is MNHNS and CDR2 SASEGT. Trimming took off 6 bases at V and 11 bases at J, with 17 bases between the two ends. This CDR3 has 13 residues. This CDR3 is CASSASLQGQQFF. CDR3 sequence (DNA): TGTGCCAGCAGCGCGAGTCTACAGGGACAGCAGTTCTTC.

The chain recombines TRBV11-3 with TRBJ2-7; D not certain. Germline V gene data show CDR1 as SGHNT and CDR2 as YENEEA. CDR3 size: 14 residues. V gave up 0 bases and J gave up 5 bases, with 11 bases separating them. CDR3 amino acids: CASSLEYGSDEQYF. In nucleotides, the CDR3 is TGTGCCAGCAGCTTAGAGTACGGGTCCGACGAGCAGTACTTC.

This clonotype was picked up many times. The CDR3 nucleotides are TGTGCCAGCAGTGAAGCGCAGACAGGTTGGAGTTCCTACGAGCAGTACTTC. Protein sequence: CASSEAQTGWSSYEQYF. The genes are TRBV2 and TRBJ2-7, with D possibly being TRBD1 (6 bases). Trimming pared 0 bases from V and 1 base from J, leaving 16 bases between. The CDR3 loop spans 17 amino acids. Germline CDR1 and CDR2: SNHLY and FYNNEI.

This clonotype showed up just once. The gene calls are TRBV6-2 or TRBV6-3 and TRBJ1-2, with 7 bases aligning to TRBD1. The CDR3 has 15 residues. V dropped 5 bases and J dropped 8; count of bases not matched to a gene: 14. Germline-derived CDR1 and CDR2 are MNHEY and SVGEGT. This CDR3 reads CASSGGQVFVYGYTF. The CDR3 DNA reads as TGTGCCAGCAGTGGTGGACAGGTTTTTGTCTACGGCTACACCTTC.

This clonotype occurred many times. The V gene is TRBV11-2, the J gene TRBJ2-1; 9 bases are shared with TRBD1. J gave up 7 bases and V 4 bases, and 5 bases lay outside the gene matches. Germline V gene sequence: CDR1 SGHAT, CDR2 FQNNGV. There are 14 residues in the CDR3. The CDR3 sequence: CASSSRDRDNEQFF. CDR3 in DNA: TGTGCCAGCAGCTCCCGGGACAGGGATAATGAGCAGTTCTTC.

The rearrangement joins TRBV29-1 to TRBJ2-1, with TRBD2 identical over 8 bases. V was pared by 0 bases and J by 5 bases, with 12 bases of the junction left unmatched. Germline loops: CDR1 SQVTM, CDR2 ANQGSEA. The CDR3 covers 17 residues. The CDR3 loop is CSVEDGGSGRINNEQFF. CDR3 DNA: TGCAGCGTTGAAGATGGGGGGAGCGGGAGAATCAACAATGAGCAGTTCTTC.

This clonotype has more than one count but fewer than ten. The chain joins TRBV2 to TRBJ1-1, with a weak D call TRBD1 (5 bases). This CDR3 is 14 amino acids long. Germline CDR1 SNHLY, CDR2 FYNNEI. V dropped 5 bases and J dropped 4 bases, with 14 bases sitting between them. CDR3 sequence: CASSSREYGTEAFF. The CDR3 DNA follows: TGTGCCAGCAGTTCCAGGGAGTATGGCACTGAAGCTTTCTTT.

The chain is built from TRBV20-1 and TRBJ2-3; the D call may be TRBD1 or TRBD2 (5 bases each). V shed 6 bases and J shed 2 bases, with 15 bases lying between them. CDR1 is DFQATT, CDR2 SNEGSKA, per germline (reference sequence). The CDR3 covers 14 residues. As DNA, the CDR3 is TGCAGTGCCGATCCGGGACCGTTCACAGATACGCAGTATTTT. As protein: CSADPGPFTDTQYF.

This clonotype was seen a few times. CDR3 DNA: TGCGCCAGCAGCTTGGAGGGACAGGGATGGATGAACACTGAAGCTTTCTTT. This translates into CASSLEGQGWMNTEAFF. This chain uses TRBV5-1 with TRBJ1-1; 9 bases map to TRBD1. The germline V gene encodes CDR1 SGHRS and CDR2 YFSETQ. V trimming: 0 bases; J trimming: 0 bases; junction bases outside the gene matches: 6. The CDR3 contains 17 residues.

This rearrangement joins TRBV12-3 or TRBV12-4 to TRBJ2-3, with 13 bases fitting TRBD2. V gave up 4 bases and J gave up 4 bases; unmatched junction bases: 5. This CDR3 is built from 16 residues. CDR3 loop: CASSSRLAGGPDTQYF. In DNA, the CDR3 is TGTGCCAGCAGTTCACGACTAGCGGGAGGTCCAGATACGCAGTATTTT.